This TCR beta chain is drawn from a study of T cells in women clearing cervical HPV infection. Overall study: Cases: HPV16-related CIN3 or worse on histology, a couple of invasive cancers. No precancer developed; the control's incident HPV16 infection cleared within 12 months.

Generated by immunoSEQ multiplex PCR, the TCRdb table keeps only in-frame clones and is missing some. The sample holds roughly 35,000 clones. Findings and limits, study-wide: CIN3+ cases had significantly higher TCR richness than controls; evenness did not differ. A classifier using richness and V gene abundances reached an AUC of roughly 0.83.

The CDR3 totals 15 residues. V was clipped by 1 base and J by 0 bases, with 10 bases between them. Germline lookup yields CDR1 LNHNV and CDR2 YYDKDF (reference sequence). Concerning this clone: The target antigen is unknown. The read gets to within 3 residues of the CDR3 end, and the germline J gene fills in the rest.

The sequenced sample consisted of blood buffy coat. The origin of this receptor is a woman between 18 and 70 years old with a cervical HPV16 infection that either progressed to CIN3+ or cleared (not recorded which). The V and J genes are TRBV15 and TRBJ2-7, with D perhaps assigned TRBD1 or TRBD2 (5 bases each). The CDR3 reads CATSRASGSSYEQYF. Partial CDR3 DNA: TGTGCCACCAGCAGAGCGTCAGGGAGCTCCTACGAG.